The T cell receptor (beta chain) described here comes from a study of T cells in Graves' hyperthyroidism and ophthalmopathy. Study-level points and caveats: Ophthalmopathy could be told apart from stable hyperthyroidism with a 13 V-J model. Also found in blood were most expanded thyroid clonotypes above 0.001.

From RNA transcripts, TCR beta CDR3 regions were amplified. The study used the HTBI primer set for a first-round RT-PCR of the TCR CDR3. TCRdb fed the multiplex PCR reads into MiXCR, producing one record per CDR3 protein. Here the sample spans around 340,000 distinct CDR3 sequences, 18% being singletons. CDR1 MNHNS and CDR2 SASEGT come from the germline V gene. The V and J ends lost 5 bases and 4 bases respectively, with 14 bases between them. The CDR3 is 14 amino acids. Graves' hyperthyroidism qualified as stable when ophthalmopathy did not progress within 18 months. Exclusions: uncontrolled infection, other autoimmune disease, pregnancy, lactation. This clonotype has a count of ten or more. As yet, its antigen is unknown.

This sequence originates from a woman aged 45 to 65 with Graves' hyperthyroidism. The genes are TRBV6-1 and TRBJ1-1; D call uncertain. Material: blood. The CDR3 sequence is CASSYFAGGTEAFF. The CDR3 DNA follows: TGTGCCAGCAGTTATTTCGCAGGCGGCACTGAAGCTTTCTTT.